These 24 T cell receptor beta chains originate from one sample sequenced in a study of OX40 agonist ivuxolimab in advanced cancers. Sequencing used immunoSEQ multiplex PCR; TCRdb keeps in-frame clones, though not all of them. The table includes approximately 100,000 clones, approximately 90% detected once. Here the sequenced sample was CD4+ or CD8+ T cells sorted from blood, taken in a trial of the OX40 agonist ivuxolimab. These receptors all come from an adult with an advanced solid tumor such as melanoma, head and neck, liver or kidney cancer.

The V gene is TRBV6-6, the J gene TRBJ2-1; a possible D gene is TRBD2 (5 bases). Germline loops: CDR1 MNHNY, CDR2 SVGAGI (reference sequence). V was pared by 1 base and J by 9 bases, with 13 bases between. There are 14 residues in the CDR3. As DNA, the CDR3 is TGTGCCAGCAGTTACTTTCAACGGGGTAGTGAGCAGTTCTTC. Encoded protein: CASSYFQRGSEQFF.

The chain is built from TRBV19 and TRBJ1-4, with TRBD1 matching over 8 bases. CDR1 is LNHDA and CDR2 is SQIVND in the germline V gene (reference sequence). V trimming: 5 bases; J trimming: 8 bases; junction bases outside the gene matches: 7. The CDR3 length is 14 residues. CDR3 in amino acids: CASSPGQGYEKLFF. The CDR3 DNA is TGTGCCAGTAGTCCTGGACAGGGATACGAAAAACTGTTTTTT.

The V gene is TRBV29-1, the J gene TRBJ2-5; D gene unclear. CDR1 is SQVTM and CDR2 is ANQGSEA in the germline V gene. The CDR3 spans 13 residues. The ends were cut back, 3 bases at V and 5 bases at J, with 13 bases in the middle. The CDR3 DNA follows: TGCAGCGTTGAGTCTGCAGCCCGTGAGACCCAGTACTTC. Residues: CSVESAARETQYF.

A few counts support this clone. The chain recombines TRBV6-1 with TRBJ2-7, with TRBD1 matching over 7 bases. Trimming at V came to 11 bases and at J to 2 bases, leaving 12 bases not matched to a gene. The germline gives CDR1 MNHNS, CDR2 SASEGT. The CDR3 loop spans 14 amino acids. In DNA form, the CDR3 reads TGTGCCTGCGAAGGGACAGCTCTGGCCTACGAGCAGTACTTC. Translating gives CACEGTALAYEQYF.

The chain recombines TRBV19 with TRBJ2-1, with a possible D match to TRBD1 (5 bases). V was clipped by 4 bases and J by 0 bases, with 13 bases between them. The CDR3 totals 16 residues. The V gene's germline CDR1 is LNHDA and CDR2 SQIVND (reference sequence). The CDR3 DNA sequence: TGTGCCAGTAGTAACGGACATTCAAGCTCCTACAATGAGCAGTTCTTC. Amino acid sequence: CASSNGHSSSYNEQFF.

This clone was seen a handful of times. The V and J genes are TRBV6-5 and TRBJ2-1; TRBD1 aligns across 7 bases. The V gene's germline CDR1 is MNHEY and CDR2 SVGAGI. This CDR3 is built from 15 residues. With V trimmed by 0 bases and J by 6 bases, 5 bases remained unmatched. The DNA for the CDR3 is TGTGCCAGCAGTTACTCGTCGACAGGGTTCAATGAGCAGTTCTTC. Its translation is CASSYSSTGFNEQFF.

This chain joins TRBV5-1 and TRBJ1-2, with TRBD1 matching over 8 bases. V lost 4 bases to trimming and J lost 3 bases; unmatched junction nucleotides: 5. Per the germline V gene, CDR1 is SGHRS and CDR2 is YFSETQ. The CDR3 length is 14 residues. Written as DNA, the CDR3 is TGCGCCAGCAGCGTGACAGGGGAGGACTATGGCTACACCTTC. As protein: CASSVTGEDYGYTF. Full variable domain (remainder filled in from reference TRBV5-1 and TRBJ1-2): KAGVTQTPRYLIKTRGQQVTLSCSPISGHRSVSWYQQTPGQGLQFLFEYFSETQRNKGNFPGRFSGRQFSNSRSEMNVSTLELGDSALYLCASSVTGEDYGYTFGSGTRLTVV.

The CDR3 reads CASSEVAPLHF. In nucleotides, the CDR3 is TGTGCCAGCAGTGAGGTGGCACCCCTCCACTTT. The chain couples TRBV6-1 to TRBJ1-6; D not certain. CDR3 length: 11 amino acids. Looked up from germline, CDR1 is MNHNS and CDR2 is SASEGT. Trimming shortened V by 3 bases and J by 11 bases, and 5 bases separated the two germline ends.

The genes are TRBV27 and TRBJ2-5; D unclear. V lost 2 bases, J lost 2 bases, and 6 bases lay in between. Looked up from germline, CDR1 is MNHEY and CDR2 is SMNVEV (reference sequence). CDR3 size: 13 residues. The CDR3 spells CASSLTTQETQYF. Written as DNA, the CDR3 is TGTGCCAGCAGTTTAACGACACAAGAGACCCAGTACTTC.

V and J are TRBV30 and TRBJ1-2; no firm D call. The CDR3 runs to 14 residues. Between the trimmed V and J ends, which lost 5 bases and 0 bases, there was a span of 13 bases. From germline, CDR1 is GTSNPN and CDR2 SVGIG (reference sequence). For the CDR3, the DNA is TGTGCCTGGCGGGATTCCCCCTCTAACTATGGCTACACCTTC. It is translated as CAWRDSPSNYGYTF.

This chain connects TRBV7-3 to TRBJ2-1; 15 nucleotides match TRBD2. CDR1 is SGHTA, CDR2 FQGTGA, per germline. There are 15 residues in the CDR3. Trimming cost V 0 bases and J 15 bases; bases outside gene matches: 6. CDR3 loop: CASSLTPGTSGRLFF. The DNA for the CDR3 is TGTGCCAGCAGCTTAACCCCAGGGACTAGCGGGAGGCTGTTCTTC.

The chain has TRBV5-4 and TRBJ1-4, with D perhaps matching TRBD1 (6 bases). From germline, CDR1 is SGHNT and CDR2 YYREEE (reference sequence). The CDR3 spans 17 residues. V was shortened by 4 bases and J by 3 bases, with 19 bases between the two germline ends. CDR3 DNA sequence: TGTGCCAGCAGCCAAGATGGGTCCAGGGGCGCTAATGAAAAACTGTTTTTT. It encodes CASSQDGSRGANEKLFF.

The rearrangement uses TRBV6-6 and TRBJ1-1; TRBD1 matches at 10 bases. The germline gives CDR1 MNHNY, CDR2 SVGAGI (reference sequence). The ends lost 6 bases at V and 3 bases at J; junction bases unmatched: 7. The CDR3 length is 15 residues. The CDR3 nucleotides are TGTGCCAGCAGGCTGACAGGGGGCGTACACACTGAAGCTTTCTTT. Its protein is CASRLTGGVHTEAFF.

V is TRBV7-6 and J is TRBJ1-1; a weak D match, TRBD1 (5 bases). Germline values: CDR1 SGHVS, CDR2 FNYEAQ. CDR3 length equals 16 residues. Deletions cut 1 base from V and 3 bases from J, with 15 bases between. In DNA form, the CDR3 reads TGTGCCAGCAGCTTAGGATTGCTGGGGGGTCACACTGAAGCTTTCTTT. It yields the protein CASSLGLLGGHTEAFF.

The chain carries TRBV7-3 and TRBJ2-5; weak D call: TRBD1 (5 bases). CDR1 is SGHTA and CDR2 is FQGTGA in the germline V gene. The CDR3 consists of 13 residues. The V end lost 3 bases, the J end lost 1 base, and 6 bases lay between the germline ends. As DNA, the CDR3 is TGTGCCAGCAGCTTGGGGCTCCAAGAGACCCAGTACTTC. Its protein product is CASSLGLQETQYF.

For the CDR3, the DNA is TGTGCCAGCAGCTTAGGGGGGAACGGCTACACCTTC. Translating it yields CASSLGGNGYTF. V is TRBV7-3 and J is TRBJ1-2, with D perhaps matching TRBD1 (5 bases). The CDR3 runs to 12 residues. Germline CDR1 reads SGHTA; CDR2 reads FQGTGA. The V and J ends lost 2 bases and 8 bases respectively, with 9 bases between them.

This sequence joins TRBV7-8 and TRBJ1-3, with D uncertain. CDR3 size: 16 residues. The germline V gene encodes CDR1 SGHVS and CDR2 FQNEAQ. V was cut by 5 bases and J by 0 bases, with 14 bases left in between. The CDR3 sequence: CASSPSGYSSGNTIYF. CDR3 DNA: TGTGCCAGCAGCCCTTCAGGATATTCCTCTGGAAACACCATATATTTT.

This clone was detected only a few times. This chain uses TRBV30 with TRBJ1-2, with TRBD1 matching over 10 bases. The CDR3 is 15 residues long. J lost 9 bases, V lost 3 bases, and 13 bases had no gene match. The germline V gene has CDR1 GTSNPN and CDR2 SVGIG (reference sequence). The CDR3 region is CAWRRDRGVEFSYTF. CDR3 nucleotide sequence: TGTGCCTGGAGACGGGACAGGGGTGTTGAGTTTAGCTACACCTTC.

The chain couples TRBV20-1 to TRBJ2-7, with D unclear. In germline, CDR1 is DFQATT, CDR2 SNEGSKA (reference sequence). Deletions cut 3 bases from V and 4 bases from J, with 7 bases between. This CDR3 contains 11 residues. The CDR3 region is CSARGGYEQYF. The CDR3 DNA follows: TGCAGTGCTAGGGGTGGGTACGAGCAGTACTTC.

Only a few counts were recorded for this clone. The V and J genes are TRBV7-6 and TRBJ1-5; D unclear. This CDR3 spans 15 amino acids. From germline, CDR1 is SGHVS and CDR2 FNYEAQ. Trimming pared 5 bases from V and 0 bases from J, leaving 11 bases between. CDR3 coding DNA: TGTGCCAGCAGCCAACAGCAGGATAGCAATCAGCCCCAGCATTTT. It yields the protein CASSQQQDSNQPQHF.

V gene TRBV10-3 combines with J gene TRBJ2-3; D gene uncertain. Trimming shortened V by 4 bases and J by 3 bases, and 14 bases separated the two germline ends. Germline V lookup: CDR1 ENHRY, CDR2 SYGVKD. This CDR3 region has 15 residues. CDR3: CAISAKLIGTDTQYF. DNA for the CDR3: TGTGCCATCAGTGCGAAGCTGATTGGTACAGATACGCAGTATTTT.

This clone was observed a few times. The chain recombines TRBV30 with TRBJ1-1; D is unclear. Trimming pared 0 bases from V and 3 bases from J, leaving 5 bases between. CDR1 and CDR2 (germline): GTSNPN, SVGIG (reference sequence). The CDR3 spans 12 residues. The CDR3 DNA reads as TGTGCCTGGAGTGTGTTGTACACTGAAGCTTTCTTT. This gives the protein CAWSVLYTEAFF.

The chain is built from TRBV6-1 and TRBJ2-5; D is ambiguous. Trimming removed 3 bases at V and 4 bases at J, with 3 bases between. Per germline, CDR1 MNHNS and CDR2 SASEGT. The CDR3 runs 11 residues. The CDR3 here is CASSDRETQYF. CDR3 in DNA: TGTGCCAGCAGTGATAGAGAGACCCAGTACTTC.

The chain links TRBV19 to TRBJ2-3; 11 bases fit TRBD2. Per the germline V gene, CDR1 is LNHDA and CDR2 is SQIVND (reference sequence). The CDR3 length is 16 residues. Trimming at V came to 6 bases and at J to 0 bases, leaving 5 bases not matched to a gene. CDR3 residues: CASRRLAGGSTDTQYF. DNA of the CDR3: TGTGCCAGTAGGCGGCTAGCGGGGGGAAGCACAGATACGCAGTATTTT.